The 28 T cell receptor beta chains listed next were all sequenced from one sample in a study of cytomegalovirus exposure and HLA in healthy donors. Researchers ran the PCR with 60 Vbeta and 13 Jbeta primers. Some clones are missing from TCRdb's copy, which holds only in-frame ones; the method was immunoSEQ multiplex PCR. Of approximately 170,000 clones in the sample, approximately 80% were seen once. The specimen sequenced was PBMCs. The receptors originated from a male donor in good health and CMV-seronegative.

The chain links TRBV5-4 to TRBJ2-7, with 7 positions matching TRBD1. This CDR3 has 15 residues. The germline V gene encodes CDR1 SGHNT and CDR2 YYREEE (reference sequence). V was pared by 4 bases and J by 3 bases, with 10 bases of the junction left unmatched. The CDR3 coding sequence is TGTGCCAGCAGCACCCCGGGACAGATCAACTACGAGCAGTACTTC. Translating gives CASSTPGQINYEQYF.

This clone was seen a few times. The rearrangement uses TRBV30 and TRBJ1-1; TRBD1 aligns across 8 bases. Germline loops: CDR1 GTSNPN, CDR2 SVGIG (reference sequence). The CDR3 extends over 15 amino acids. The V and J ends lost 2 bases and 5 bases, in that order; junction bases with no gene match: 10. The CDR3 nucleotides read TGTGCCTGGAGTCGTACAGGGGGGGCGCGGACTGAAGCTTTCTTT. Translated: CAWSRTGGARTEAFF. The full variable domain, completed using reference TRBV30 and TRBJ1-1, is SQTIHQWPATLVQPVGSPLSLECTVEGTSNPNLYWYRQAAGRGLQLLFYSVGIGQISSEVPQNLSASRPQDRQFILSSKKLLLSDSGFYLCAWSRTGGARTEAFFGQGTRLTVV.

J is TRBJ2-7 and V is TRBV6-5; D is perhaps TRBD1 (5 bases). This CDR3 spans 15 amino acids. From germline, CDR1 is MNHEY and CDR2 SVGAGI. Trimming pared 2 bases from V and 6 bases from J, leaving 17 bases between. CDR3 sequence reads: CASSYANKGMGEQYF. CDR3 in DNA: TGTGCCAGCAGTTACGCAAATAAGGGGATGGGCGAGCAGTACTTC.

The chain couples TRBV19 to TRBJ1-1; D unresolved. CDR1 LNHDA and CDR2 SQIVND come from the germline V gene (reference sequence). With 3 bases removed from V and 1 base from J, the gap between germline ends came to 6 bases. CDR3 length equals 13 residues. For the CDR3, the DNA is TGTGCCAGTAGTATGGTGGCGAACACTGAAGCTTTCTTT. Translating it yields CASSMVANTEAFF.

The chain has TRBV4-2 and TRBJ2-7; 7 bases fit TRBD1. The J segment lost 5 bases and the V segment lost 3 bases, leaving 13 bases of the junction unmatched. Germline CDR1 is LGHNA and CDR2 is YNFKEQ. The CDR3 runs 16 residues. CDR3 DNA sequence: TGTGCCAGCAGCCATGTCTGGGACAGCAACGCCCACGAGCAGTACTTC. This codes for CASSHVWDSNAHEQYF.

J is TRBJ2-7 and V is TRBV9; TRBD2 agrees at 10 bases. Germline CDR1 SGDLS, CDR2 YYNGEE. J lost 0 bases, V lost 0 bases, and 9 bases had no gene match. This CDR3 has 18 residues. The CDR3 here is CASSVGNSGGMFSYEQYF. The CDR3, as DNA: TGTGCCAGCAGCGTAGGTAATAGCGGGGGGATGTTCTCCTACGAGCAGTACTTC.

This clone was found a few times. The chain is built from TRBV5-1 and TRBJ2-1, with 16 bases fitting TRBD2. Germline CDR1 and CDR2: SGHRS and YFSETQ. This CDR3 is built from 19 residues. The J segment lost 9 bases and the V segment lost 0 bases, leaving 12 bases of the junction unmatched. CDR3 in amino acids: CASSLGTGGTSGRVGEQFF. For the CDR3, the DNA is TGCGCCAGCAGCTTGGGGACAGGGGGGACTAGCGGGAGGGTTGGTGAGCAGTTCTTC.

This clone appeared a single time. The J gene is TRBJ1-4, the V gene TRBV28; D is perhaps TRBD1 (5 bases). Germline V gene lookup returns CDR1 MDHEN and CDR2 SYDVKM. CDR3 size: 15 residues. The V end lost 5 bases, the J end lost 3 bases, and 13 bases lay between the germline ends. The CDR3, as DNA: TGTGCCAGCAGTCCCCGGGGGATAGCTAATGAAAAACTGTTTTTT. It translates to CASSPRGIANEKLFF.

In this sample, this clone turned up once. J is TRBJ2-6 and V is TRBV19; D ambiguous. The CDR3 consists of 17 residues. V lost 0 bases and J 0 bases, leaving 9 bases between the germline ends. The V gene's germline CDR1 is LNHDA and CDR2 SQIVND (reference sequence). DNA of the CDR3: TGTGCCAGTAGTATAGAGTCCCTGAGCTCTGGGGCCAACGTCCTGACTTTC. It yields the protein CASSIESLSSGANVLTF.

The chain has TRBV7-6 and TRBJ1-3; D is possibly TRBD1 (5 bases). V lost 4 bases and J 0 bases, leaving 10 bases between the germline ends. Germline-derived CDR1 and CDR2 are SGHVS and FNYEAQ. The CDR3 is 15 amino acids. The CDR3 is CASSYQGSSGNTIYF. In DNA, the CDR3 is TGTGCCAGCAGCTATCAGGGCAGCTCTGGAAACACCATATATTTT. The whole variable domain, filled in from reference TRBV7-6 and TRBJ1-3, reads GAGVSQSPRYKVTKRGQDVALRCDPISGHVSLYWYRQALGQGPEFLTYFNYEAQQDKSGLPNDRFSAERPEGSISTLTIQRTEQRDSAMYRCASSYQGSSGNTIYFGEGSWLTVV.

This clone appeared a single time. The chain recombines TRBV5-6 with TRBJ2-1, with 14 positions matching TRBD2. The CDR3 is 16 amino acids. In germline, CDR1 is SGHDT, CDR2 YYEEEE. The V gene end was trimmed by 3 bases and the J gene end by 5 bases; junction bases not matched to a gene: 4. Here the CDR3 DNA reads TGTGCCAGCAGCTACTTGGGACTAGCGGGAGACAATGAGCAGTTCTTC. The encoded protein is CASSYLGLAGDNEQFF.

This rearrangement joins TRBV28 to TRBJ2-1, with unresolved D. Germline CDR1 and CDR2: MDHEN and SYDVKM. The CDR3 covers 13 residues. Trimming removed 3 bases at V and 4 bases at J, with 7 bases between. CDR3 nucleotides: TGTGCCAGCAGTTTCTCTTTATACAATGAGCAGTTCTTC. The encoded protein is CASSFSLYNEQFF. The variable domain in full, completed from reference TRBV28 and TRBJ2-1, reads DVKVTQSSRYLVKRTGEKVFLECVQDMDHENMFWYRQDPGLGLRLIYFSYDVKMKEKGDIPEGYSVSREKKERFSLILESASTNQTSMYLCASSFSLYNEQFFGPGTRLTVL.

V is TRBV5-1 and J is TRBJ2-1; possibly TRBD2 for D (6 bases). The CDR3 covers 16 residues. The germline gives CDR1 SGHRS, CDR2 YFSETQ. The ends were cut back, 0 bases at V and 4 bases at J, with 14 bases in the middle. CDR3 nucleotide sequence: TGCGCCAGCAGCTTGGTATCGGCTAGCGCGTACAATGAGCAGTTCTTC. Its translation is CASSLVSASAYNEQFF.

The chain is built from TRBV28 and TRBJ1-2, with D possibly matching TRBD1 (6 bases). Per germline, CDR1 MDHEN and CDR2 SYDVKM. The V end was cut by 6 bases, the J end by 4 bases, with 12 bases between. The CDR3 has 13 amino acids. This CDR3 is CASRTGSLYGYTF. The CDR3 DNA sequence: TGTGCCAGCAGAACAGGGTCTCTCTATGGCTACACCTTC.

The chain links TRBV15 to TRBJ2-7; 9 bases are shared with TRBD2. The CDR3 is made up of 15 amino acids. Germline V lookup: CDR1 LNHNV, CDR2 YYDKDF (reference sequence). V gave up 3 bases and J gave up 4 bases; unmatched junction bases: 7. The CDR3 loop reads CATSSPSGIGYEQYF. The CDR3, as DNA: TGTGCCACCAGCAGCCCTAGCGGGATTGGGTACGAGCAGTACTTC.

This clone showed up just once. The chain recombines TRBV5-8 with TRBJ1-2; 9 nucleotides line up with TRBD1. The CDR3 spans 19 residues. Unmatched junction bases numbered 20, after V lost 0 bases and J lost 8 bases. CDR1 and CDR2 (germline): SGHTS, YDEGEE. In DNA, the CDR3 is TGTGCCAGCAGCTTGGGTGGGCGGACAGGGGCCCCCGTCGCTCGGGGCTACACCTTC. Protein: CASSLGGRTGAPVARGYTF.

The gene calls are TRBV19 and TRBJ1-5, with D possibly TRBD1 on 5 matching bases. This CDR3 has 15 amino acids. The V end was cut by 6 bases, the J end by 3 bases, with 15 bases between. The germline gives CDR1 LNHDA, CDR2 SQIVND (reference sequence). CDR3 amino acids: CASRKTVIYNQPQHF. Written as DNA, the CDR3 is TGTGCCAGTAGAAAGACAGTGATTTACAATCAGCCCCAGCATTTT.

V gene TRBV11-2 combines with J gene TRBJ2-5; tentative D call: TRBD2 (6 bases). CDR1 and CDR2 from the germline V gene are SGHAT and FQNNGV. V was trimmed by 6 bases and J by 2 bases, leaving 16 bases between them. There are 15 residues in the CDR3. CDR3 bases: TGTGCCAGCAGTTTTGGGAGGCTAACACAAGAGACCCAGTACTTC. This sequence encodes CASSFGRLTQETQYF.

In DNA, the CDR3 is TGTGCCAGCAGTTTATACAGGACCTACGAGCAGTACTTC. Translated, it gives CASSLYRTYEQYF. The chain combines TRBV27 with TRBJ2-7; D may be TRBD1 (5 bases). CDR3 size: 13 residues. The germline V gene has CDR1 MNHEY and CDR2 SMNVEV (reference sequence). Trimming cost V 1 base and J 2 bases, with 6 bases left between them.

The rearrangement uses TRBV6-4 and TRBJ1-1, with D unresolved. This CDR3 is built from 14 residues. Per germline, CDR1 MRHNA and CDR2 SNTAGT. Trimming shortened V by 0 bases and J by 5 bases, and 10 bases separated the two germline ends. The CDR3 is CASSDSRGSTEAFF. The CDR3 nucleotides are TGTGCCAGCAGTGACTCCCGCGGGTCGACTGAAGCTTTCTTT.

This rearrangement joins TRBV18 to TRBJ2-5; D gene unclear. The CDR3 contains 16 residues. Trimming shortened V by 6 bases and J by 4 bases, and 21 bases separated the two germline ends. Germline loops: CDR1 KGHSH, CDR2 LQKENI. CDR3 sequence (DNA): TGTGCCAGCTCTGGCCGGTTGACCGACGGCGGAGAGACCCAGTACTTC. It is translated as CASSGRLTDGGETQYF.

The CDR3 here is CASSDRTGGPSSYNEQFF. CDR3 DNA sequence: TGTGCCAGCAGCGACCGGACAGGGGGCCCGAGCTCCTACAATGAGCAGTTCTTC. The rearrangement links TRBV9 to TRBJ2-1; TRBD1 agrees at 11 bases. The CDR3 consists of 18 residues. The ends lost 3 bases at V and 0 bases at J; junction bases unmatched: 8. Germline loops: CDR1 SGDLS, CDR2 YYNGEE. Drawing the rest from reference TRBV9 and TRBJ2-1, the complete variable domain is DSGVTQTPKHLITATGQRVTLRCSPRSGDLSVYWYQQSLDQGLQFLIQYYNGEERAKGNILERFSAQQFPDLHSELNLSSLELGDSALYFCASSDRTGGPSSYNEQFFGPGTRLTVL.

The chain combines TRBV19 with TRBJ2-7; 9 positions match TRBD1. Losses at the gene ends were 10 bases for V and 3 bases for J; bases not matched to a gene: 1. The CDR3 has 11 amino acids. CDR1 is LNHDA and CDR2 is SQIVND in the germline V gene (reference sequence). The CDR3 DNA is TGTGCCACGACAGGGGGCTACGAGCAGTACTTC. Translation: CATTGGYEQYF.

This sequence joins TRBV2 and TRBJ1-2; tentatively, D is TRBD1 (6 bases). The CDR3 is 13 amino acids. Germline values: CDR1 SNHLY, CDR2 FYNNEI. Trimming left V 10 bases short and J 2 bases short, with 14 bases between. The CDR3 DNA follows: TGTGCCAACCTAGGACAGCCAAACTATGGCTACACCTTC. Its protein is CANLGQPNYGYTF.

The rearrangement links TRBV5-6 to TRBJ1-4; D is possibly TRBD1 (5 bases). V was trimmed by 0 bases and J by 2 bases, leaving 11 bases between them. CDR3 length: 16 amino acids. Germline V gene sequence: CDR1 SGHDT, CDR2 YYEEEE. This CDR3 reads CASSLVSGRTNEKLFF. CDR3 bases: TGTGCCAGCAGCTTGGTATCAGGGAGGACTAATGAAAAACTGTTTTTT.

The CDR3 DNA follows: TGTGCCTGGCGACGCAAGGGGGTCACTGAAGCTTTCTTT. Its protein product is CAWRRKGVTEAFF. The chain couples TRBV30 to TRBJ1-1; perhaps TRBD1 as D (6 bases). Germline CDR1 reads GTSNPN; CDR2 reads SVGIG (reference sequence). V lost 5 bases and J lost 4, with 14 bases in between. This CDR3 has 13 amino acids.

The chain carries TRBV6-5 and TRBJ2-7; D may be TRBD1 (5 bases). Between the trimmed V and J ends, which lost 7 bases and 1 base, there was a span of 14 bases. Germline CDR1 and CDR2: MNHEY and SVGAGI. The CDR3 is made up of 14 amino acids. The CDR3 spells CASNQGESSYEQYF. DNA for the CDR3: TGTGCCAGCAATCAGGGCGAGTCATCCTACGAGCAGTACTTC.

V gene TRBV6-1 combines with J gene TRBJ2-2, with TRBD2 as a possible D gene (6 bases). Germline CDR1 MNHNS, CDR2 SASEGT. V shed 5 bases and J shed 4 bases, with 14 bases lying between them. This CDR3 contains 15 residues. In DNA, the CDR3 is TGTGCCAGCAGTTTAGAGGGAGGTGGCACCGGGGAGCTGTTTTTT. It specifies CASSLEGGGTGELFF.